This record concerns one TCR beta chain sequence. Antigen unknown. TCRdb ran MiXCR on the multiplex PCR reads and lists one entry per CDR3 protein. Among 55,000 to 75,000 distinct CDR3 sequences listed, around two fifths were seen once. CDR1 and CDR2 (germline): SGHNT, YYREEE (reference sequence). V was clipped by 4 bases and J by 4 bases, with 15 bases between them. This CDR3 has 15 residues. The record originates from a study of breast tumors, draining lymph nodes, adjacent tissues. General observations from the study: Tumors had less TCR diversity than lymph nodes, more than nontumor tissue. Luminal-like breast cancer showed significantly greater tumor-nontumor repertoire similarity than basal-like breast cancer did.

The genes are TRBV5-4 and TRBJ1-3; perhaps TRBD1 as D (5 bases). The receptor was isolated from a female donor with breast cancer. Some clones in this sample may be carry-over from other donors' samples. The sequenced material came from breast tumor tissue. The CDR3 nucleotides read TGTGCCAGCAGCAGACCTGGAGGGGAAGGAAACACCATATATTTT. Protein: CASSRPGGEGNTIYF.